The 23 T cell receptor beta chains presented below share a single source sample, sequenced in a study of blood T cell repertoires in COVID-19. TCRdb keeps only in-frame clones here, not all; method: immunoSEQ multiplex PCR. The table includes 25,000 to 35,000 clones, 85% to 95% detected once. The material sequenced was peripheral blood. The receptors were sampled from a woman in her seventies with COVID-19, enrolled during active disease.

The chain combines TRBV29-1 with TRBJ1-3; TRBD1 might be the D (5 bases). The CDR3 covers 12 residues. Trimming took 6 bases from V and 2 from J, leaving 8 bases between them. From germline, CDR1 is SQVTM and CDR2 ANQGSEA. The CDR3 reads CSVRGTGNTIYF. CDR3 nucleotides: TGCAGCGTCCGGGGGACTGGAAACACCATATATTTT.

V usage is TRBV11-1 and J usage is TRBJ1-1; no definite D call. The germline V and J ends were trimmed by 4 bases and 4 bases, with 13 bases remaining between them. In germline, CDR1 is SGHAT, CDR2 FQDESV (reference sequence). CDR3 length equals 14 residues. For the CDR3, the DNA is TGTGCCAGCAGCTCCTTAGCCGAAGCCACTGAAGCTTTCTTT. The encoded protein is CASSSLAEATEAFF.

CDR3 coding DNA: TGTGCCAGCTCACCCAACGGTGGTGAAGCTTTCTTT. Its protein is CASSPNGGEAFF. The chain has TRBV18 and TRBJ1-1; the D is unclear. The CDR3 is 12 residues long. Germline CDR1 is KGHSH and CDR2 is LQKENI. V was pared by 3 bases and J by 7 bases, with 9 bases between.

The chain joins TRBV19 to TRBJ2-5; 12 bases agree with TRBD2. From germline, CDR1 is LNHDA and CDR2 SQIVND (reference sequence). V gave up 6 bases and J gave up 5 bases; unmatched junction bases: 7. The length of the CDR3 is 15 residues. CDR3 amino acids: CASSQTSGRMETQYF. The CDR3 DNA reads as TGTGCCAGTAGCCAGACTAGCGGGAGAATGGAGACCCAGTACTTC.

This clone came up a few times. A junction end diverges from the germline sequence, so it may reflect a read error. V usage is TRBV18 and J usage is TRBJ1-1; 8 bases fit TRBD1. CDR1 KGHSH and CDR2 LQKENI come from the germline V gene. The CDR3 is 12 residues long. As DNA, the CDR3 is TGTGCCAGCTCACCACCCGGACAGGGTGGCAGCTTT. Translating gives CASSPPGQGGSF.

V gene TRBV19 combines with J gene TRBJ2-5; 9 bases match TRBD1. CDR3 length: 16 amino acids. V was pared by 5 bases and J by 4 bases, with 11 bases of the junction left unmatched. Germline assignment: CDR1 LNHDA and CDR2 SQIVND (reference sequence). CDR3 sequence: CASSQTGTGSGETQYF. The CDR3, as DNA: TGTGCCAGTAGTCAGACCGGGACAGGGAGTGGAGAGACCCAGTACTTC.

The chain links TRBV25-1 to TRBJ2-7, with TRBD2 as a possible D gene (6 bases). V lost 4 bases and J lost 3, with 13 bases in between. This CDR3 is built from 14 residues. Germline lookup yields CDR1 MGHDK and CDR2 SYGVNS. As DNA, the CDR3 is TGTGCCAGCAGTGGACTAGGAGGGTTCTACGAGCAGTACTTC. Translation gives CASSGLGGFYEQYF.

The chain couples TRBV27 to TRBJ1-2; TRBD1 aligns across 8 bases. The V gene's germline CDR1 is MNHEY and CDR2 SMNVEV (reference sequence). Trimming took 5 bases from V and 8 from J; bases not matched to a gene: 10. This CDR3 region has 14 residues. The CDR3 nucleotides are TGTGCCAGCAGTGGCCTCCGGACAGGGCCGGGCTACACCTTC. Its translation: CASSGLRTGPGYTF.

This clone was recorded once. The chain employs TRBV28 and TRBJ1-1, with 7 bases identical to TRBD1. Germline V gene sequence: CDR1 MDHEN, CDR2 SYDVKM. CDR3 size: 14 residues. V was pared by 5 bases and J by 1 base, with 4 bases of the junction left unmatched. CDR3 DNA: TGTGCCAGCAGTACCCACAGGGGGAACACTGAAGCTTTCTTT. Translating gives CASSTHRGNTEAFF.

V is TRBV25-1 and J is TRBJ2-5, with TRBD2 as a possible D gene (5 bases). The CDR3 sequence is 14 residues long. V lost 6 bases and J lost 2, with 13 bases in between. Germline V gene lookup returns CDR1 MGHDK and CDR2 SYGVNS. The CDR3 sequence: CASRAEADQETQYF. The CDR3 DNA sequence: TGTGCCAGCAGGGCAGAAGCGGATCAAGAGACCCAGTACTTC.

This clone showed up just once. The chain recombines TRBV3-1 (or the pseudogene TRBV3-2) with TRBJ2-1; D perhaps matches TRBD2 (6 bases). The V gene lost 4 bases and the J gene lost 6 bases, with 7 bases spanning the gap. Germline-derived CDR1 and CDR2 are LGHDT and YNNKEL (reference sequence). The CDR3 spans 12 residues. The CDR3 loop reads CASSPTSNEQFF. The CDR3 nucleotides are TGTGCCAGCAGCCCGACTAGCAATGAGCAGTTCTTC.

This clone occurred once. CDR3 coding DNA: TGTGCCAGCAGCCAATCTCAGTTCACTCGGGACGGTGGTCGGGGGTACACCTTC. It encodes CASSQSQFTRDGGRGYTF. The chain has TRBV3-1 (or the pseudogene TRBV3-2) and TRBJ1-2; D is possibly TRBD1 (5 bases). The V gene lost 2 bases and the J gene lost 11 bases, with 30 bases spanning the gap. The CDR3 extends over 18 amino acids. CDR1 and CDR2 from the germline V gene are LGHDT and YNNKEL (reference sequence).

The V gene is TRBV3-1 (or the pseudogene TRBV3-2), the J gene TRBJ2-7; 9 bases line up with TRBD2. The CDR3 loop spans 16 amino acids. The V segment lost 4 bases and the J segment 6 bases; nucleotides outside the gene matches: 13. In germline, CDR1 is LGHDT, CDR2 YNNKEL (reference sequence). The CDR3 DNA follows: TGTGCCAGCAGCCCGCTCGGGACTAGCTCAGCCGGCGAGCAGTACTTC. Translating it yields CASSPLGTSSAGEQYF.

The chain carries TRBV19 and TRBJ2-1; tentative D call: TRBD2 (6 bases). The V end was cut by 4 bases, the J end by 5 bases, with 12 bases between. CDR3 length: 14 amino acids. Germline V gene data show CDR1 as LNHDA and CDR2 as SQIVND (reference sequence). The CDR3 coding sequence is TGTGCCAGTAGTAGGGAGGCAGCGGACAATGAGCAGTTCTTC. It translates to CASSREAADNEQFF.

The CDR3: CASSLGQGFEQYF. The CDR3 DNA follows: TGTGCCAGCAGTTTGGGACAGGGGTTCGAGCAGTACTTC. The chain combines TRBV28 with TRBJ2-7; 10 positions agree with TRBD1. The CDR3 spans 13 residues. With 3 bases clipped from V and 6 bases from J, the junction kept 2 bases outside the gene matches. Germline loops: CDR1 MDHEN, CDR2 SYDVKM.

The chain couples TRBV2 to TRBJ1-4, with a tentative D call TRBD1 (6 bases). V shed 5 bases and J shed 8 bases, with 18 bases lying between them. The CDR3 is 15 amino acids. Germline V gene lookup returns CDR1 SNHLY and CDR2 FYNNEI. DNA of the CDR3: TGTGCCAGCAGTACACAGGGTCAGGTCGGCGAAAAACTGTTTTTT. This sequence encodes CASSTQGQVGEKLFF.

This rearrangement joins TRBV28 to TRBJ2-5, with D perhaps TRBD1 (5 bases). CDR3 length: 16 amino acids. V was cut by 5 bases and J by 3 bases, with 19 bases left in between. Germline V gene sequence: CDR1 MDHEN, CDR2 SYDVKM. This CDR3 is CASSHSGYGLKETQYF. DNA of the CDR3: TGTGCCAGCAGTCATTCAGGGTACGGCCTGAAAGAGACCCAGTACTTC.

This clone was counted once. The chain joins TRBV7-2 to TRBJ1-5, with 7 bases matching TRBD1. V was clipped by 5 bases and J by 7 bases; unmatched bases: 8. Germline CDR1 SGHTA, CDR2 FQGNSA. This CDR3 contains 14 residues. In DNA form, the CDR3 reads TGTGCCAGCAGCATCCGACAGGGCGGACAGCCCCAGCATTTT. Amino acid sequence: CASSIRQGGQPQHF.

This clone showed up just once. The chain couples TRBV18 to TRBJ1-5; D remains ambiguous. The length of the CDR3 is 15 residues. The V end lost 3 bases, the J end lost 0 bases, and 9 bases lay between the germline ends. Germline V gene lookup returns CDR1 KGHSH and CDR2 LQKENI. CDR3 nucleotide sequence: TGTGCCAGCTCACCCGACACAAATAGCAATCAGCCCCAGCATTTT. Protein sequence: CASSPDTNSNQPQHF.

The V gene is TRBV30, the J gene TRBJ2-1, with 11 bases that match TRBD2. J lost 3 bases, V lost 5 bases, and 3 bases had no gene match. Germline V lookup: CDR1 GTSNPN, CDR2 SVGIG (reference sequence). The CDR3 has 14 residues. This chain's CDR3 is CAWGGLADYNEQFF. CDR3 bases: TGTGCCTGGGGGGGACTAGCGGACTACAATGAGCAGTTCTTC. Combining the CDR3 with reference TRBV30 and TRBJ2-1 gives the whole variable domain SQTIHQWPATLVQPVGSPLSLECTVEGTSNPNLYWYRQAAGRGLQLLFYSVGIGQISSEVPQNLSASRPQDRQFILSSKKLLLSDSGFYLCAWGGLADYNEQFFGPGTRLTVL.

With regard to this clone: Other DNA sequences of this sample code for an identical CDR3. The J gene is TRBJ1-5, the V gene TRBV19; a weak D match, TRBD1 (6 bases). CDR1 is LNHDA, CDR2 SQIVND, per germline (reference sequence). The CDR3 loop spans 14 amino acids. The germline V and J ends were trimmed by 4 bases and 7 bases, with 14 bases remaining between them. As DNA, the CDR3 is TGTGCCAGTAGTAAGTGGGGGCAGGAGCAGCCCCAGCATTTT. Translating it yields CASSKWGQEQPQHF.

The rearrangement links TRBV5-1 to TRBJ2-5; D might be TRBD2 (5 bases). The length of the CDR3 is 15 residues. The germline V gene has CDR1 SGHRS and CDR2 YFSETQ. The V gene lost 0 bases and the J gene lost 0 bases, with 9 bases spanning the gap. In nucleotides, the CDR3 is TGCGCCAGCAGCTTGGGTGGACTGTACCAAGAGACCCAGTACTTC. As protein: CASSLGGLYQETQYF.

This chain connects TRBV28 to TRBJ2-1; no firm D call. The CDR3 sequence is 10 residues long. Between the trimmed V and J ends, which lost 6 bases and 7 bases, there was a span of 4 bases. Germline lookup yields CDR1 MDHEN and CDR2 SYDVKM. CDR3 amino acids: CASSVNEQFF. CDR3 sequence (DNA): TGTGCCAGCAGCGTAAATGAGCAGTTCTTC.